This is a list of T cell receptor beta chains from one sample in a study of cytomegalovirus exposure and HLA in healthy donors. TCRdb keeps only in-frame clones here, not all; method: immunoSEQ multiplex PCR. The sample carries 250,000 to 400,000 clones, around 90% recorded once. Material: PBMCs. Receptors originate from a man younger than 45 in good health and CMV-seronegative. The CDR3 runs from the conserved cysteine through the conserved F or W. The order of the fields is V gene, clone size, J gene, D gene, CDR3 DNA, CDR3 protein. D genes are given only for firm matches. Not every row has a clone size; where given, it reads once, few, many or a size class.

V gene: TRBV6-6
clone size: -
J gene: TRBJ1-1
D gene: -
CDR3 DNA: TGTGCCAGCACCCGCCTCAATACAGTGAACACTGAAGCTTTCTTT
CDR3 protein: CASTRLNTVNTEAFF

V gene: TRBV27
clone size: once
J gene: TRBJ2-1
D gene: -
CDR3 DNA: TGTGCCAGCAGTTTATCGTTCGGGGTGTCCTACAATGAGCAGTTCTTC
CDR3 protein: CASSLSFGVSYNEQFF

V gene: TRBV29-1
clone size: -
J gene: TRBJ2-7
D gene: TRBD1
CDR3 DNA: TGCAGCGTTGTAGGGGGGGACAGGGCCCACGAGCAGTACTTC
CDR3 protein: CSVVGGDRAHEQYF

V gene: TRBV7-2
clone size: -
J gene: TRBJ1-5
D gene: TRBD1
CDR3 DNA: TGTGCCAGCGGCTACAGGGGGGTCGCCGAAGGGGCCCAGCATTTT
CDR3 protein: CASGYRGVAEGAQHF

V gene: TRBV15
clone size: once
J gene: TRBJ1-1
D gene: TRBD1
CDR3 DNA: TGTGCCACCAGCGTCCACTACAAAGGTTGGGACAGGGGCTTGAACACTGAAGCTTTCTTT
CDR3 protein: CATSVHYKGWDRGLNTEAFF

V gene: TRBV19
clone size: few
J gene: TRBJ1-2
D gene: TRBD1
CDR3 DNA: TGTGCCAGTAGTACCCGGACAGGGAATGGCTACACCTTC
CDR3 protein: CASSTRTGNGYTF

V gene: TRBV2
clone size: -
J gene: TRBJ2-1
D gene: TRBD2
CDR3 DNA: TGTGCCAGCAGTGAGCAGCGGGGGGGGACAATGCAGCAGTTCTTC
CDR3 protein: CASSEQRGGTMQQFF

V gene: TRBV12-5
clone size: -
J gene: TRBJ2-7
D gene: TRBD1
CDR3 DNA: TGTGCTAGTGGTTGGACAGGGAATCCCTACGAGCAGTACTTC
CDR3 protein: CASGWTGNPYEQYF

V gene: TRBV5-1
clone size: -
J gene: TRBJ2-7
D gene: -
CDR3 DNA: TGCGCCAGCAGCTTCGGGTCTGGCTCCTACGAGCAGTACTTC
CDR3 protein: CASSFGSGSYEQYF

V gene: TRBV9
clone size: -
J gene: TRBJ2-7
D gene: TRBD1
CDR3 DNA: TGTGCCAGCAGCGTATCTACAGGGGGTATCTACGAGCAGTACTTC
CDR3 protein: CASSVSTGGIYEQYF

V gene: TRBV5-1
clone size: once
J gene: TRBJ1-6
D gene: TRBD1
CDR3 DNA: TGCGCCAGCAGCTTACAGGGGACGAGCTCCTATAATTCACCCCTCCACTTT
CDR3 protein: CASSLQGTSSYNSPLHF

V gene: TRBV18
clone size: -
J gene: TRBJ1-5
D gene: -
CDR3 DNA: TGTGCCAGCTCACCACCCGGGGGGTCTAGCAATCAGCCCCAGCATTTT
CDR3 protein: CASSPPGGSSNQPQHF

V gene: TRBV10-3
clone size: -
J gene: TRBJ2-2
D gene: TRBD2
CDR3 DNA: TGTGCCATCAAGGGATCCGGGACTAGCCCCGGGGAGCTGTTTTTT
CDR3 protein: CAIKGSGTSPGELFF

V gene: TRBV18
clone size: -
J gene: TRBJ1-1
D gene: -
CDR3 DNA: TGTGCCAGCTCACCAGGTTCAACAGGGCCGGTGAACACTGAAGCTTTCTTT
CDR3 protein: CASSPGSTGPVNTEAFF

V gene: TRBV15
clone size: -
J gene: TRBJ1-3
D gene: -
CDR3 DNA: TGTGCCACCAGCAGAGATCCAGGCTCTGGAAACACCATATATTTT
CDR3 protein: CATSRDPGSGNTIYF

V gene: TRBV20-1
clone size: -
J gene: TRBJ2-5
D gene: -
CDR3 DNA: TGCAGTGCTAGACTAGGGGGAACCCAGTACTTC
CDR3 protein: CSARLGGTQYF

V gene: TRBV6-4
clone size: -
J gene: TRBJ2-5
D gene: -
CDR3 DNA: TGTGCCAGCAGTGACTTAGCTAAGGGACACCATGCGGGAGAGACCCAGTACTTC
CDR3 protein: CASSDLAKGHHAGETQYF

V gene: TRBV16
clone size: -
J gene: TRBJ2-2
D gene: -
CDR3 DNA: TGTGCCAGCAGCCAATCGAACAGGCCCACCGGGGAGCTGTTTTTT
CDR3 protein: CASSQSNRPTGELFF

V gene: TRBV7-2
clone size: -
J gene: TRBJ2-5
D gene: TRBD1
CDR3 DNA: TGTGCCAGCAGCTCGGACAGGGGGCTTTCAGAGACCCAGTACTTC
CDR3 protein: CASSSDRGLSETQYF

V gene: TRBV7-9
clone size: once
J gene: TRBJ2-7
D gene: -
CDR3 DNA: TGTGCCAGCAATCTGGTAGGGGTAAGCTACGAGCAGTACTTC
CDR3 protein: CASNLVGVSYEQYF

V gene: TRBV5-4
clone size: -
J gene: TRBJ1-1
D gene: -
CDR3 DNA: TGTGCCAGCAGCTTAGGAGGATTGACTGAAGCTTTCTTT
CDR3 protein: CASSLGGLTEAFF

V gene: TRBV4-3
clone size: -
J gene: TRBJ1-3
D gene: -
CDR3 DNA: TGCGCCAGCAGCCAAGATCTCCGACAGTACTCTGGAAACACCATATATTTT
CDR3 protein: CASSQDLRQYSGNTIYF

V gene: TRBV14
clone size: -
J gene: TRBJ2-5
D gene: TRBD1
CDR3 DNA: TGTGCCAGCAGCCAACGAACAGGGGTTCGAGAGACCCAGTACTTC
CDR3 protein: CASSQRTGVRETQYF

V gene: TRBV6-5
clone size: -
J gene: TRBJ1-3
D gene: -
CDR3 DNA: TGTGCCAGCAGTTACGGAGGGGAAGGAAACACCATATATTTT
CDR3 protein: CASSYGGEGNTIYF

V gene: TRBV6-5
clone size: -
J gene: TRBJ2-3
D gene: -
CDR3 DNA: TGTGCCAGCAGTTACGGGGGGGGCGCGGGGACGCAGTATTTT
CDR3 protein: CASSYGGGAGTQYF

V gene: TRBV7-9
clone size: -
J gene: TRBJ2-7
D gene: -
CDR3 DNA: TGTGCCAGCGGAGCCTCCTCCTACGAGCAGTACTTC
CDR3 protein: CASGASSYEQYF

V gene: TRBV4-1
clone size: -
J gene: TRBJ2-1
D gene: TRBD2
CDR3 DNA: TGCGCCAGCAGCAACGGGGAGGGTAATGAGCAGTTCTTC
CDR3 protein: CASSNGEGNEQFF

V gene: TRBV11-3
clone size: -
J gene: TRBJ2-3
D gene: TRBD1
CDR3 DNA: TGTGCCAGCAGCTCGAATCTACAGGGGGTAGATACGCAGTATTTT
CDR3 protein: CASSSNLQGVDTQYF

V gene: TRBV2
clone size: -
J gene: TRBJ1-2
D gene: TRBD1
CDR3 DNA: TGTGCCAGCAGAACAGGGGGCGACCCAGCTTATGGCTACACCTTC
CDR3 protein: CASRTGGDPAYGYTF

V gene: TRBV13
clone size: once
J gene: TRBJ1-2
D gene: -
CDR3 DNA: TGTGCCAGCAGCTTAGGGGAGGGAAACTATGGCTACACCTTC
CDR3 protein: CASSLGEGNYGYTF

V gene: TRBV7-9
clone size: -
J gene: TRBJ2-7
D gene: -
CDR3 DNA: TGTGCCAGCAGCCCGGAGGTCGTCTCCTACGAGCAGTACTTC
CDR3 protein: CASSPEVVSYEQYF